The sequence of this T cell receptor beta chain was determined in a study of blood T cell repertoires in COVID-19. Only in-frame clones appear in the TCRdb table, and some are missing; sequencing was by immunoSEQ multiplex PCR. Of approximately 160,000 clones listed, about 90% are singletons. The CDR3 covers 16 residues. J gave up 4 bases and V 6 bases, and 14 bases lay outside the gene matches. In germline, CDR1 is MNHEY, CDR2 SMNVEV (reference sequence). Sequencing used PBMCs or T cells enriched from blood (not recorded which). The TCR comes from a woman in her fifties or sixties who had recovered from COVID-19. V and J are TRBV27 and TRBJ2-7; TRBD2 matches at 8 bases. CDR3 in DNA: TGTGCCAGCAGCGCCGCTCTTATAGCGGGAAGGTACGAGCAGTACTTC. Translated, it gives CASSAALIAGRYEQYF.